This T cell receptor (beta chain) was identified during a study of spatial heterogeneity in lung cancer. Germline assignment: CDR1 SQVTM and CDR2 ANQGSEA. The CDR3 runs 12 residues. The V and J ends lost 4 bases and 7 bases respectively, with 14 bases between them. Study outcomes and limitations: Ubiquitous expanded tumor TCRs were observed in blood more at resection than follow-up.

Time point specified: sample taken at primary tumor resection. Without sorting, whole RNA was sequenced from tumor, nontumor lung or frozen PBMC. TCRdb re-analysed the 5' RACE reads in MiXCR, keeping a single row per CDR3 protein. The table records tens of thousands of distinct CDR3 sequences, more than 10% of them present only once. About this clonotype: The antigen is undetermined.

The chain carries TRBV29-1 and TRBJ2-7, with a possible D match to TRBD1 (5 bases). This TCR was recovered from a male donor with early-stage non-small cell lung cancer. Sequenced material: PBMCs, taken at surgery. CDR3 in DNA: TGCAGCGTTGGGGGCACCGTGAAGGAGCAGTACTTC. Protein product: CSVGGTVKEQYF.